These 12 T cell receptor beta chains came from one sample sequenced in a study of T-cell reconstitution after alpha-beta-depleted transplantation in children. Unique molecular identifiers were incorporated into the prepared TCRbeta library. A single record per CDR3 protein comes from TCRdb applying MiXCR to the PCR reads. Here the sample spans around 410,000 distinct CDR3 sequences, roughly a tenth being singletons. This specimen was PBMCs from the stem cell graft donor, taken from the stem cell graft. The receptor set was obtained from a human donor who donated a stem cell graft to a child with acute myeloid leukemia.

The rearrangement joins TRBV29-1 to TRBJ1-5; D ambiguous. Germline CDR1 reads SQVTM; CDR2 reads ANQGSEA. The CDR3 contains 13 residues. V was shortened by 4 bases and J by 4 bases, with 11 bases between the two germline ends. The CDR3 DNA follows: TGCAGCGTTGTTATAGGGTTGAATCAGCCCCAGCATTTT. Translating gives CSVVIGLNQPQHF.

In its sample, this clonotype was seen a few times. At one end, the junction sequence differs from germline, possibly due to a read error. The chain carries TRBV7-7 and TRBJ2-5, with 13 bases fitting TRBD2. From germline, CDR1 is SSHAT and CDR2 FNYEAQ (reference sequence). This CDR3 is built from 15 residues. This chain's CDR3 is CASSSGLAGAQTQYF. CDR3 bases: TGTGCTAGCAGCTCAGGACTAGCGGGGGCCCAGACCCAGTACTTC.

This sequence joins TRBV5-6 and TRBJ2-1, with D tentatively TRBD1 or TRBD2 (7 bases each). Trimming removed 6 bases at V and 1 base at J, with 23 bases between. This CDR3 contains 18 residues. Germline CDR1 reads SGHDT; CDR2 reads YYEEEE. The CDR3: CASNGESGGGKSYNEQFF. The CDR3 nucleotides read TGTGCCAGCAACGGAGAATCAGGGGGAGGGAAATCCTACAATGAGCAGTTCTTC.

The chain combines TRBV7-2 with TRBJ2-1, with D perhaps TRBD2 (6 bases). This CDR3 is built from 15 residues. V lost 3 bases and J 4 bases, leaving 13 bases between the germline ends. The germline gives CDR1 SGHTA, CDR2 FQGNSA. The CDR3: CASSFRDFYYNEQFF. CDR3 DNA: TGTGCCAGCAGCTTCCGGGACTTTTATTACAATGAGCAGTTCTTC.

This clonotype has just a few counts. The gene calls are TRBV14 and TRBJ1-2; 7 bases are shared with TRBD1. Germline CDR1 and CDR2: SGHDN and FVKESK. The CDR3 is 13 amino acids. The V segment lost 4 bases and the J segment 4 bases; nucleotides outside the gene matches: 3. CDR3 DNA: TGTGCCAGCAGCCCGGACAGGATCTATGGCTACACCTTC. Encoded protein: CASSPDRIYGYTF. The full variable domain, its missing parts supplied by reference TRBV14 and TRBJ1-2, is EAGVTQFPSHSVIEKGQTVTLRCDPISGHDNLYWYRRVMGKEIKFLLHFVKESKQDESGMPNNRFLAERTGGTYSTLKVQPAELEDSGVYFCASSPDRIYGYTFGSGTRLTVV.

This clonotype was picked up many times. For the CDR3, the DNA is TGTGCCACCGGGCGAGGATTAGGCACAGATACGCAGTATTTT. As protein: CATGRGLGTDTQYF. The gene calls are TRBV15 and TRBJ2-3; no clear D gene. V lost 8 bases to trimming and J lost 1 base, with 13 bases between them. Per germline, CDR1 LNHNV and CDR2 YYDKDF (reference sequence). The CDR3 is 14 amino acids.

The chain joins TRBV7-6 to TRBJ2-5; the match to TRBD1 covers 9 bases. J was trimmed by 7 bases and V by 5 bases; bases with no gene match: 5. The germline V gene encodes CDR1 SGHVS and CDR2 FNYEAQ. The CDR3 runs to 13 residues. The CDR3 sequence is CASSVQGAGTQYF. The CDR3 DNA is TGTGCCAGCAGCGTACAGGGGGCAGGGACCCAGTACTTC.

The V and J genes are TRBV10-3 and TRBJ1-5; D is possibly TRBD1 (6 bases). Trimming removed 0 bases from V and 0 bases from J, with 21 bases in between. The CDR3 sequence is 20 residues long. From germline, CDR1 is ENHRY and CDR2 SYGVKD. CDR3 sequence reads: CAISESTGAGALYSNQPQHF. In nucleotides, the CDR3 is TGTGCCATCAGTGAGTCTACCGGGGCAGGGGCGCTCTATAGCAATCAGCCCCAGCATTTT.

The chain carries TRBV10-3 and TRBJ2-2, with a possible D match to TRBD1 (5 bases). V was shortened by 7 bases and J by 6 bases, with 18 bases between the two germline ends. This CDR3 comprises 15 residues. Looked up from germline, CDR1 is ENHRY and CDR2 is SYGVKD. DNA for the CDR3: TGTGCCATCAAAGGGCAGGGTTTTTCGCCCGGGGAGCTGTTTTTT. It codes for CAIKGQGFSPGELFF.

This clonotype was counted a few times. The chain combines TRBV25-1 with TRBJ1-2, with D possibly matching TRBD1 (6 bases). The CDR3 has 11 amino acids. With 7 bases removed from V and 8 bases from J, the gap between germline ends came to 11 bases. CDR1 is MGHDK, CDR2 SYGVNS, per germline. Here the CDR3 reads CASTGAEGYTF. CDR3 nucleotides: TGTGCCAGCACAGGGGCTGAGGGCTACACCTTC.

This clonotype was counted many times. CDR3: CSVDAVDQETQYF. The CDR3 DNA is TGCAGCGTTGACGCCGTGGACCAAGAGACCCAGTACTTC. The chain combines TRBV29-1 with TRBJ2-5; D is uncertain. V lost 3 bases, J lost 0 bases, and 8 bases lay in between. CDR1 is SQVTM, CDR2 ANQGSEA, per germline. This CDR3 is 13 amino acids long.

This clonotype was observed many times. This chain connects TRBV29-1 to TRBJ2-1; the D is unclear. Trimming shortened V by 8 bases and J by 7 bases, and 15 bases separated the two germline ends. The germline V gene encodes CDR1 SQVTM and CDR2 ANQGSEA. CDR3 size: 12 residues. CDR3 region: CSSDTQRNEQFF. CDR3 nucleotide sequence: TGCAGCAGCGACACCCAGAGGAATGAGCAGTTCTTC.